The 20 T cell receptor beta chains reported below all come from one sample, sequenced in a study of T cells in localized non-small cell lung cancer. TCRdb's copy holds only in-frame clones and misses some; the assay was immunoSEQ multiplex PCR. The repertoire holds about 19,000 clones, about 90% seen once, with roughly 4% in the top ten. Sequenced here: peripheral blood, sampled before any cancer treatment. The receptors shown here come from a male donor at least 60 years old with stage I squamous cell lung carcinoma.

This clone was counted between two and nine times. The chain links TRBV30 to TRBJ1-2, with 12 bases that match TRBD1. Germline V gives CDR1 GTSNPN, CDR2 SVGIG (reference sequence). Trimming cost V 4 bases and J 8 bases; bases outside gene matches: 8. This CDR3 is built from 14 residues. The DNA of the CDR3 is TGTGCCTGGAACCAGGGACAGGGGGCTAAGGGCTACACCTTC. Its protein is CAWNQGQGAKGYTF. The entire variable domain, with the rest obtained from reference TRBV30 and TRBJ1-2, is as follows: SQTIHQWPATLVQPVGSPLSLECTVEGTSNPNLYWYRQAAGRGLQLLFYSVGIGQISSEVPQNLSASRPQDRQFILSSKKLLLSDSGFYLCAWNQGQGAKGYTFGSGTRLTVV.

The chain joins TRBV12-5 to TRBJ1-4; D not resolved. Germline V gene data show CDR1 as LGHNT and CDR2 as FRNRAP. Deletions cut 4 bases from V and 1 base from J, with 10 bases between. The CDR3 loop spans 15 amino acids. In nucleotides, the CDR3 is TGTGCTAGTGGTTCCCTCCCCTTAACTAATGAAAAACTGTTTTTT. This encodes CASGSLPLTNEKLFF.

This sequence joins TRBV28 and TRBJ1-6, with TRBD1 identical over 8 bases. Unmatched junction bases numbered 4, after V lost 2 bases and J lost 7 bases. The length of the CDR3 is 15 residues. The germline V gene has CDR1 MDHEN and CDR2 SYDVKM. CDR3 nucleotides: TGTGCCAGCAGTTTACTGGACAGGGAAAATTCACCCCTCCACTTT. It codes for CASSLLDRENSPLHF.

This CDR3 is CASSGPGTGPTGELFF. The DNA for the CDR3 is TGTGCCAGCAGCGGCCCCGGGACAGGGCCAACCGGGGAGCTGTTTTTT. The chain links TRBV9 to TRBJ2-2; 9 bases map to TRBD1. The CDR3 is made up of 16 amino acids. Per germline, CDR1 SGDLS and CDR2 YYNGEE. The trim removed 3 bases at V and 5 bases at J, leaving 8 bases unmatched.

The DNA of the CDR3 is TGTGCCAGCAGAAAAGTTTACTCCTACAATGAGCAGTTCTTC. The encoded protein is CASRKVYSYNEQFF. The chain employs TRBV28 and TRBJ2-1, with D hard to call. Germline CDR1 and CDR2: MDHEN and SYDVKM. This CDR3 comprises 14 residues. V lost 6 bases and J lost 0, with 9 bases in between.

V is TRBV19 and J is TRBJ1-1; 7 nucleotides match TRBD1. This CDR3 spans 14 amino acids. The V gene's germline CDR1 is LNHDA and CDR2 SQIVND (reference sequence). Trimming took 8 bases from V and 5 from J; bases not matched to a gene: 11. The CDR3, as DNA: TGTGCCAGTTCCGGGGAAGGGGGCCATACTGAAGCTTTCTTT. Translation: CASSGEGGHTEAFF.

This chain joins TRBV19 and TRBJ2-7; tentatively, D is TRBD1 (6 bases). V lost 3 bases to trimming and J lost 2 bases, with 14 bases between them. CDR1 is LNHDA, CDR2 SQIVND, per germline (reference sequence). The CDR3 has 15 residues. The CDR3 region has the DNA TGTGCCAGTAGTATTGGGTGGGGGCTTCCCTACGAGCAGTACTTC. Translating gives CASSIGWGLPYEQYF. The full variable domain, in which reference TRBV19 and TRBJ2-7 provide the parts outside the CDR3, is DGGITQSPKYLFRKEGQNVTLSCEQNLNHDAMYWYRQDPGQGLRLIYYSQIVNDFQKGDIAEGYSVSREKKESFPLTVTSAQKNPTAFYLCASSIGWGLPYEQYFGPGTRLTVT.

The rearrangement joins TRBV5-6 to TRBJ2-2, with TRBD2 as a possible D gene (5 bases). Trimming left V 5 bases short and J 1 base short, with 15 bases between. Per the germline V gene, CDR1 is SGHDT and CDR2 is YYEEEE. The CDR3 length is 16 residues. The CDR3 DNA follows: TGTGCCAGCAGACGGTGGGAGACACAGAACACCGGGGAGCTGTTTTTT. This gives the protein CASRRWETQNTGELFF.

The chain recombines TRBV5-1 with TRBJ2-1; 8 bases line up with TRBD2. The J segment lost 10 bases and the V segment lost 4 bases, leaving 13 bases of the junction unmatched. The CDR3 is 15 amino acids. The V gene's germline CDR1 is SGHRS and CDR2 YFSETQ. The CDR3 DNA follows: TGCGCCAGCAGCATCCTATCCAGCGGGAGCGGAGAGCAGTTCTTC. Translation gives CASSILSSGSGEQFF.

J is TRBJ1-4 and V is TRBV19, with D uncertain. This CDR3 region has 15 residues. Trimming shortened V by 3 bases and J by 5 bases, and 13 bases separated the two germline ends. The germline V gene encodes CDR1 LNHDA and CDR2 SQIVND (reference sequence). The CDR3 DNA reads as TGTGCCAGTAGTATGACTGACGACCGGAATGAAAAACTGTTTTTT. As protein: CASSMTDDRNEKLFF.

The chain employs TRBV30 and TRBJ1-2; 9 nucleotides align to TRBD1. With V trimmed by 0 bases and J by 0 bases, 20 bases remained unmatched. Germline V gene sequence: CDR1 GTSNPN, CDR2 SVGIG (reference sequence). The CDR3 covers 21 residues. CDR3 DNA: TGTGCCTGGAGTGTAAGCTGGTGGACAGGGGACCTCCCGACATCTAACTATGGCTACACCTTC. The encoded protein is CAWSVSWWTGDLPTSNYGYTF.

CDR3 sequence reads: CASSSASGNQETQYF. The CDR3 DNA reads TGTGCCAGCAGTTCGGCTAGCGGGAACCAAGAGACCCAGTACTTC. V and J are TRBV27 and TRBJ2-5; TRBD2 agrees at 9 bases. V was clipped by 4 bases and J by 0 bases; unmatched bases: 3. The CDR3 extends over 15 amino acids. Germline V gene lookup returns CDR1 MNHEY and CDR2 SMNVEV (reference sequence).

This clone appeared a single time. The chain carries TRBV7-2 and TRBJ2-7, with TRBD1 matching 12 bases. Germline CDR1 reads SGHTA; CDR2 reads FQGNSA. V lost 4 bases and J lost 5; bases outside the gene matches: 3. This CDR3 is 14 amino acids long. CDR3 loop: CASSSGTGGNEQYF. The CDR3 bases are TGTGCCAGCAGCTCCGGGACAGGGGGCAACGAGCAGTACTTC.

The chain combines TRBV5-1 with TRBJ2-1, with D unresolved. The germline V and J ends were trimmed by 0 bases and 5 bases, with 6 bases remaining between them. The CDR3 length is 13 residues. Germline-derived CDR1 and CDR2 are SGHRS and YFSETQ. CDR3 sequence (DNA): TGCGCCAGCAGCTTGGGGGAAAACAATGAGCAGTTCTTC. It codes for CASSLGENNEQFF.

The V gene is TRBV5-1, the J gene TRBJ2-3; D is perhaps TRBD2 (5 bases). Trimming removed 0 bases from V and 9 bases from J, with 17 bases in between. Germline CDR1 and CDR2: SGHRS and YFSETQ. This CDR3 comprises 15 residues. The CDR3 region is CASSLAASFRRTQYF. The CDR3 DNA is TGCGCCAGCAGCTTGGCCGCATCCTTCCGGAGGACGCAGTATTTT.

The chain combines TRBV5-5 with TRBJ2-5; 7 nucleotides agree with TRBD1. With V trimmed by 4 bases and J by 5 bases, 14 bases remained unmatched. Germline loops: CDR1 SGHKS, CDR2 YYEKEE (reference sequence). This CDR3 comprises 16 residues. CDR3 sequence (DNA): TGTGCCAGCAGCGGGGAAAAGGGACAGTTCCGGGAGACCCAGTACTTC. It encodes CASSGEKGQFRETQYF.

This chain links TRBV30 with TRBJ2-5, with 10 bases fitting TRBD2. CDR3 length equals 18 residues. Germline loops: CDR1 GTSNPN, CDR2 SVGIG (reference sequence). J was trimmed by 3 bases and V by 0 bases; bases with no gene match: 13. The CDR3 protein is CAWSVKAGGAFTKETQYF. In nucleotides, the CDR3 is TGTGCCTGGAGTGTAAAAGCGGGAGGGGCTTTCACAAAAGAGACCCAGTACTTC.

The chain combines TRBV27 with TRBJ2-7, with TRBD1 identical over 7 bases. In germline, CDR1 is MNHEY, CDR2 SMNVEV (reference sequence). Trimming removed 3 bases from V and 1 base from J; junction bases left unmatched: 3. The CDR3 runs 14 residues. DNA of the CDR3: TGTGCCAGCAGTTTCTACAGGGGTTCCTACGAGCAGTACTTC. It specifies CASSFYRGSYEQYF.

This clone appeared a single time. The chain joins TRBV5-1 to TRBJ2-5; a weak D match, TRBD1 (5 bases). The V and J ends lost 0 bases and 4 bases respectively, with 7 bases between them. The V gene's germline CDR1 is SGHRS and CDR2 YFSETQ. The CDR3 has 13 residues. The CDR3 nucleotides read TGCGCCAGCAGCTTGGTAGGGGCAGAGACCCAGTACTTC. Its translation: CASSLVGAETQYF.

V and J are TRBV7-9 and TRBJ1-1, with 7 bases fitting TRBD1. CDR3 length equals 16 residues. V was clipped by 1 base and J by 4 bases; unmatched bases: 9. CDR1 and CDR2 (germline): SEHNR, FQNEAQ (reference sequence). Here the CDR3 reads CASSLETGSSLTEAFF. DNA for the CDR3: TGTGCCAGCAGCTTAGAGACAGGGAGTTCTCTCACTGAAGCTTTCTTT.